The TCR beta chain under discussion was sequenced for a study of CD8+ T cells in alopecia areata. cDNA reverse transcribed from extracted RNA served as the sequencing template. Assay used: immunoSEQ multiplex PCR; TCRdb lists only in-frame clones, some missing. This table holds 250,000 or so clones, roughly 69% found once. The CDR3 covers 9 residues. This sequence was found in a human donor with alopecia areata. The chain uses TRBV1 and TRBJ1-1. TRBV1 is designated a pseudogene. Source: CD4+ T cells sorted from blood, taken at week 0. For the CDR3, the DNA is TGCACCAGCATCACTGAAGCTTTCTTT. As protein: CTSITEAFF.